The entry below gives a single T cell receptor (beta chain) sequence along with its context. As yet, its antigen is unknown. This table comes from immunoSEQ multiplex PCR, and its TCRdb copy is limited to in-frame clones, with some not included. The sample holds about 220,000 clones; 70% to 90% are singletons and the top ten take about 2.9%. The sample comes from a study of cytomegalovirus exposure and HLA in healthy donors. Findings and caveats of the study: Cytomegalovirus status was reportedly diagnosed by the classifier with high sensitivity and specificity. TCR beta chains numbering 150 to 200 were designated cytomegalovirus-associated.

CDR1 MNHEY and CDR2 SVGAGI come from the germline V gene. J lost 5 bases, V lost 5 bases, and 7 bases had no gene match. This CDR3 comprises 15 residues. The sequence came from a woman aged 18 to 35 in good health and CMV-seronegative. The sequenced sample consisted of PBMCs. The chain joins TRBV6-5 to TRBJ2-5, with 11 bases lining up with TRBD1. DNA for the CDR3: TGTGCCAGCAGTATAGGACAGGGGGCTGGCGAGACCCAGTACTTC. Protein: CASSIGQGAGETQYF.